This T cell receptor (beta chain) was obtained from a study of Ad26.COV2.S vaccination and SARS-CoV-2 variants. TCRdb keeps only in-frame clones here, not all; method: immunoSEQ multiplex PCR. In the table there are almost 400,000 clones, about 89% of which are singletons. Specified treatment: over 15 received Ad26.COV2.S at low or high dose, single or two shots; about five received placebo; per-sample allocation not given. Collection of samples fell on day 63 after the first vaccine or placebo injection. The V gene end was trimmed by 4 bases and the J gene end by 7 bases; junction bases not matched to a gene: 11. Looked up from germline, CDR1 is SGHNT and CDR2 is YYREEE (reference sequence). CDR3 length equals 15 residues.

This sequence originates from a person between 18 and 65 years old who received the Ad26.COV2.S COVID-19 vaccine or a placebo. The gene calls are TRBV5-4 and TRBJ2-1; TRBD2 agrees at 7 bases. The sample here was peripheral blood, taken in a trial of Ad26.COV2.S vaccine versus placebo. Written as DNA, the CDR3 is TGTGCCAGCAGCACCCGGACTAGGCGGGATAATGAGCAGTTCTTC. It codes for CASSTRTRRDNEQFF.